The 3 T cell receptor beta chains given below trace back to one sample, sequenced in a study of OX40 agonist ivuxolimab in advanced cancers. Only in-frame clones appear in the TCRdb table, and some are missing; sequencing was by immunoSEQ multiplex PCR. The sample has about 82,000 clones, over 65% seen once. The material sequenced was CD4+ or CD8+ T cells sorted from blood, taken in a trial of the OX40 agonist ivuxolimab. All receptors derive from an adult with an advanced solid tumor such as melanoma, head and neck, liver or kidney cancer.

The table lists this clone with a count of one. This chain joins TRBV6-6 and TRBJ1-1; D unresolved. Looked up from germline, CDR1 is MNHNY and CDR2 is SVGAGI (reference sequence). Trimming removed 0 bases from V and 0 bases from J, with 5 bases in between. The CDR3 loop spans 14 amino acids. The CDR3 is CASSYSGMNTEAFF. CDR3 DNA sequence: TGTGCCAGCAGTTACTCGGGGATGAACACTGAAGCTTTCTTT.

This chain joins TRBV30 and TRBJ1-6; possible D gene TRBD1, 5 bases. This CDR3 is 18 amino acids long. Germline V gives CDR1 GTSNPN, CDR2 SVGIG (reference sequence). V lost 1 base and J lost 0, with 16 bases in between. This CDR3 is CAWSGRGTPSSYNSPLHF. Written as DNA, the CDR3 is TGTGCCTGGAGTGGGCGGGGGACGCCGAGCTCCTATAATTCACCCCTCCACTTT.

The J gene is TRBJ2-3, the V gene TRBV29-1; 10 bases fit TRBD2. CDR3 length: 16 residues. With V trimmed by 5 bases and J by 3 bases, 11 bases remained unmatched. CDR1 and CDR2 (germline): SQVTM, ANQGSEA. The DNA of the CDR3 is TGCAGCGTTCCCCCCAGCGGGGGGGCGGGAACAGATACGCAGTATTTT. Protein product: CSVPPSGGAGTDTQYF.